The clone carrying this T cell receptor beta chain has only a few counts. The antigen is not known. This entry is derived from a study of blood T cells in healthy people across ages. Through a sample-barcoded 5' primer and a J-beta primer mix, a second PCR was run for roughly 7 to 11 cycles. Each CDR3 protein is one row after TCRdb ran MiXCR on the 5' RACE reads. This table has approximately 1,000,000 distinct CDR3 sequences, under 40% appearing once. The amount of total RNA extracted per sample was at least 5 micrograms. Findings and caveats of the study: Relative to aged donors, long-lived donors carried more naive CD4+ cells and displayed higher diversity.

Germline-derived CDR1 and CDR2 are SQVTM and ANQGSEA. Between the trimmed V and J ends, which lost 3 bases and 0 bases, there was a span of 6 bases. This CDR3 spans 12 amino acids. The TCR originated in a man aged 18 to 30 in good health. The sequenced sample was blood. The rearrangement links TRBV29-1 to TRBJ2-7; D gene uncertain. The CDR3 is CSVEGTSYEQYF. DNA for the CDR3: TGCAGCGTTGAGGGCACCTCCTACGAGCAGTACTTC.